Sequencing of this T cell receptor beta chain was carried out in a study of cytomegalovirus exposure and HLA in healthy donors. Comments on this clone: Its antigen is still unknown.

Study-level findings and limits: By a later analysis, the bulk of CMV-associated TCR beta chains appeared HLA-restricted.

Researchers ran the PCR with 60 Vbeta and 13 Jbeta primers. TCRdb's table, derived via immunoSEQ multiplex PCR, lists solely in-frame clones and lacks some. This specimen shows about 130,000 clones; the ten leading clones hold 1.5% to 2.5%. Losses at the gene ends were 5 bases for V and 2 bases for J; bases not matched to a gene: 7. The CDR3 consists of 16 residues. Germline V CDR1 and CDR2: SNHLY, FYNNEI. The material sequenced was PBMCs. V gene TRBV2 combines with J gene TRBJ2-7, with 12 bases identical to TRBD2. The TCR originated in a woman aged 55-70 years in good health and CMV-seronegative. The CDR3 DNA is TGTGCCAGCAGTCGCGGACTAGCGGGGACTACCTACGAGCAGTACTTC. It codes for CASSRGLAGTTYEQYF. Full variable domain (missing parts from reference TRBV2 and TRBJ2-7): EPEVTQTPSHQVTQMGQEVILRCVPISNHLYFYWYRQILGQKVEFLVSFYNNEISEKSEIFDDQFSVERPDGSNFTLKIRSTKLEDSAMYFCASSRGLAGTTYEQYFGPGTRLTVT.